The following is a TCR beta chain sequence with its context. This CDR3 region has 14 residues. Germline assignment: CDR1 LGHDT and CDR2 YNNKEL (reference sequence). These data originate in a study of blood T cells in healthy people across ages. The authors ran a second PCR of roughly 6 to 12 cycles using a sample-barcoded 5' primer and a J-beta primer mix. Using its own MiXCR run on the 5' RACE reads, TCRdb lists one record per CDR3 protein. The sample shows approximately 800,000 distinct CDR3 sequences, 55% to 75% of them seen only once. This receptor was identified in a man younger than 45 in good health. The rearrangement links TRBV3-1 to TRBJ2-7; the D call may be TRBD1 or TRBD2 (5 bases each). TRBJ2-4 matches the DNA end more closely, so the J call is doubtful. Sequenced sample: blood. Here the CDR3 reads CASSLRDGKNIQYF. CDR3 nucleotide sequence: TGTGCCAGCAGCCTTCGGGACGGGAAAAACATTCAGTACTTC.